This is a list of T cell receptor beta chains from one sample in a study of blood T cell repertoires in COVID-19. TCRdb's table, derived via immunoSEQ multiplex PCR, lists solely in-frame clones and lacks some. The sample lists approximately 97,000 clones, roughly 92% occurring once. Sample: peripheral blood. These receptors were obtained from a woman aged 50 to 60 with COVID-19, enrolled during active disease. Both conserved end residues are part of each CDR3. The D gene is left open where the match is weak. Size tells how often a clone was seen (once, few, many) or the class of an expanded clone, and some rows leave it out.

TRBJ1-1	TRBV28	-	-	TGTGCCAGCAGCTGGGACTCGGGGACTGAAGCTTTCTTT	CASSWDSGTEAFF
TRBJ1-1	TRBV4-1	TRBD1	-	TGCGCCAGCAGCCACCCCTTCCCGGGACAGGGATTGGCGGCTTTCTTT	CASSHPFPGQGLAAFF
TRBJ2-1	TRBV7-2	-	-	TGTGCCAGCAGCTTGGTGCCTGGTAGAGAGCAGTTCTTC	CASSLVPGREQFF
TRBJ2-2	TRBV3-1/TRBV3-2	TRBD2	-	TGTGCCAGCAGAGGGAATTTAGCGGGGTACACCGGGGAGCTGTTTTTT	CASRGNLAGYTGELFF
TRBJ1-1	TRBV10-2	-	once	TGCGCCAGCAGTGACAATCCGGGGACTGAAGCTTTCTTT	CASSDNPGTEAFF
TRBJ1-1	TRBV7-2	TRBD1	-	TGTGCCAGCAGCCGGGGACAGCTGAACACTGAAGCTTTCTTT	CASSRGQLNTEAFF
TRBJ2-7	TRBV7-9	TRBD2	-	TGTGCCAGCAGCTCAGGAGCGGGGAGCTCCTACGAGCAGTACTTC	CASSSGAGSSYEQYF
TRBJ2-7	TRBV14	TRBD1	-	TGTGCCAGCAGCCATGGGGACAGGGGGCGCGGTGAGCAGTACTTC	CASSHGDRGRGEQYF
TRBJ1-5	TRBV6-1	-	once	TGTGCCAGCAGTGAAGCGCTTCGGACAGCTCCTAGGGATCAGCCCCAGCATTTT	CASSEALRTAPRDQPQHF
TRBJ2-7	TRBV6-5	-	-	TGTGCCAGCAGTTACTCTGCCGGCTACGAGCAGTACTTC	CASSYSAGYEQYF
TRBJ1-5	TRBV7-2	-	-	TGTGCCAGCAGCTTAGGCCCGTCCAGGGTGAAGCCCCAGCATTTT	CASSLGPSRVKPQHF
TRBJ2-1	TRBV13	-	-	TGTGCCAGCAGCTTGACCCTAGCCAATGAGCAGTTCTTC	CASSLTLANEQFF
TRBJ1-2	TRBV6-4	-	-	TGTGCCAGCGGGGGGGACGGCTTTCATGGCTACACCTTC	CASGGDGFHGYTF
TRBJ1-5	TRBV10-3	-	-	TGTGCCATCAGTGCCCTGGGGGGGGCGCGGGGCAATCAGCCCCAGCATTTT	CAISALGGARGNQPQHF
TRBJ2-5	TRBV5-5	TRBD1	-	TGTGCCAGCAGCTTACCGGGACAGGGGGCCGAGACCCAGTACTTC	CASSLPGQGAETQYF